This T cell receptor beta chain was recorded in a study of T cell responses to AZD1222 COVID-19 vaccine. Produced via immunoSEQ multiplex PCR; TCRdb's table is partial and in-frame only. The data show approximately 180,000 clones, approximately 92% seen once. As concerns this clone: Antigen unknown.

This CDR3 spans 14 amino acids. The trim removed 3 bases at V and 4 bases at J, leaving 9 bases unmatched. Germline V gives CDR1 SQVTM, CDR2 ANQGSEA. Study-wide results and limits: Clonal diversity was possibly underestimated, and the donors were mostly white British, with more females.

The specimen was peripheral blood, collected 28 days after the second dose of the MenACWY control vaccine. The TCR was taken from an adult who received the MenACWY meningococcal vaccine as a control. This chain connects TRBV29-1 to TRBJ2-7, with 7 bases identical to TRBD1. CDR3 sequence (DNA): TGCAGCGTTGAGGGTGAAGGGGGCTTTTACGAGCAGTACTTC. Translated, it gives CSVEGEGGFYEQYF.